A single T cell receptor (beta chain) is shown here with its context. This clonotype appeared many times. Its antigen target is currently unknown. One base away there is no much larger clone; base qualities are not given. CDR1 is given as SGHNT and CDR2 as YENEEA, both from the germline V gene. V is reduced by 5 bases and J by 8 bases, leaving a spacing of 12 bases between them. The CDR3, from cysteine to phenylalanine, totals 12 residues. The DNA shown is the 36-base CDR3, in frame from base 1. Graves' hyperthyroidism was defined as stable when no progression to ophthalmopathy occurred over 18 months of follow-up. Hyperthyroidism patients were newly diagnosed, with disease duration under 2 months, and aged 18 to 65 years. Any patient with an uncontrolled infection, another autoimmune disease, pregnancy or lactation was excluded. Clinical symptoms, serum thyroxine and TRAb, thyroid ultrasound, and orbital computed tomography formed the basis for the diagnoses. PBMCs were isolated from 7.5 to 10 ml of fresh peripheral blood by Ficoll-Paque density gradient centrifugation. Trizol reagent was used to extract total RNA, and RNA quality was then checked on an Agilent 2100 Bioanalyzer.

The data belong to a study of T cells in Graves' hyperthyroidism and ophthalmopathy (dated by TCRdb to about 2019). For the wider study: Peripheral blood was sampled at the time of initial diagnosis, prior to any treatment. A discovery cohort of roughly 96 patients, fewer than 50 with Graves' ophthalmopathy and roughly 59 with stable Graves' hyperthyroidism, was used to find distinguishing TCR V-J signatures. Whether ophthalmopathy could be predicted prospectively was tested in an independent validation cohort made up of 18 hyperthyroidism patients plus 17 patients who later progressed to ophthalmopathy. The roughly 91 discovery patients were randomly divided into training and test sets at a 7:3 ratio. The study also compared thyroid tissue and blood T-cell repertoires from several Graves' hyperthyroidism patients. After sampling, hyperthyroidism patients received methimazole starting at 30 mg daily, and ophthalmopathy patients received high-dose intravenous methylprednisolone. According to the paper, TCR Vbeta CDR3 sequencing was carried out on approximately 140 peripheral blood samples, which came from approximately 43 ophthalmopathy, 80 or so hyperthyroidism and approximately 17 progressor patients.

What the work shows at the level of the full study, not this receptor alone: Blood samples also contained most of the expanded thyroid clonotypes (frequency above 0.001), which suggests that blood repertoires may reflect thyroid immune responses. In validation, the model predicted progression to ophthalmopathy a median of about 5.9 months before onset, with roughly 71% sensitivity and more than 72% specificity. Sample size was not statistically predetermined, and investigators were not blinded to group allocation. In cross-validation, a model built on a 13 V-J signature told ophthalmopathy apart from stable hyperthyroidism with approximately 90% sensitivity and about 81% specificity, and in testing the same model reached 80%/75%.

The TCR beta CDR3 regions were amplified from RNA transcripts. A first-round RT-PCR of the TCR CDR3 used the HTBI primer set with the Qiagen OneStep RT-PCR kit. Libraries were constructed in a second round of multiplex PCR, after which size selection and purification were carried out. Libraries were sequenced paired-end with 100 bp reads on an Illumina HiSeq2000. Under the source paper's analysis protocol: SOAPnuke was used to process the raw data, removing reads that contained adapters or uncalled bases, had a mean Phred below 15, or lacked an exact match to the constant primer or identifier. High-quality paired reads were merged with COPE v1.2.5, and unique nucleotide sequences were defined as clonotypes. Clonotypes were aligned to IMGT TRBV, TRBD and TRBJ reference segments using MiTCR v1.1. The analysis was restricted to V-J combinations with a frequency above 0.0001, which together covered about 99% of the repertoires. The TCS score was defined as F50 (clonal expansion) divided by E x V (chaos), with BLOSUM62-based TCRdist calculated between CDR3 peptides within each V-J. Welch's t-statistics and random forest reduced roughly 530 V-J features to about 12, which were used in a naive Bayes classifier (R e1071). TCRdb passed the public sequencing reads through fastp at Q25 and MiXCR, retaining productive beta sequences. Rows matching on CDR3 protein sequence are summarized as one entry with the most common DNA and genes. Clone size and V and J calls follow TCRdb, not the original study. For this sample the table gives 300,000 to 400,000 distinct CDR3 sequences, of which approximately 15% were detected only once. Roughly 9.6% of the sample comes from the top ten.

Sequencing was performed on blood. The rearrangement joined TRBV11-3 to TRBJ2-5, with TRBD2 as a weak D call on 6 bases. This sequence originates from a woman aged 60-75 years with Graves' hyperthyroidism. The sequence in DNA is TGTGCCAGCAGCCCCGGGACTTATACCCAGTACTTC. Protein translation: CASSPGTYTQYF.